This T cell receptor (beta chain) was retrieved from a study of shared clonotypes between healthy human individuals. Study summary: Used for every donor were three CD4 naive, three CD4 memory, two CD8 naive and one CD8 memory plate. Findings and limits, study-wide: Naive subsets tended to show greater estimated richness than memory subsets. Sequencing depth was a factor that was expected to affect clonotype sharing among donors. Compared with clonotypes that all four donors shared, non-shared clonotypes had lower generation probabilities.

Note on this clone: What it binds is not known.

Here immunoSEQ multiplex PCR was the method, and the copy in TCRdb shows in-frame clones only, minus some. The data contain more than 400,000 clones, 90% to 96% of them seen just once; the ten biggest clones take up roughly 0.06%. The CDR3 loop spans 14 amino acids. The V segment lost 0 bases and the J segment 10 bases; nucleotides outside the gene matches: 6. CDR1 is WNHNN and CDR2 is SYGVQD in the germline V gene (reference sequence). The chain uses TRBV10-1 and TRBJ2-1, with 7 bases matching TRBD2. Material for sequencing was naive CD4+ T cells sorted from blood. Described subset: CD45RA+ positively selected. This clonotype was sampled from a woman aged 30 to 39 in good health. In DNA form, the CDR3 reads TGCGCCAGCAGTGAGTCAGGTGGGGGGGTAGAGCAGTTCTTC. This gives the protein CASSESGGGVEQFF.